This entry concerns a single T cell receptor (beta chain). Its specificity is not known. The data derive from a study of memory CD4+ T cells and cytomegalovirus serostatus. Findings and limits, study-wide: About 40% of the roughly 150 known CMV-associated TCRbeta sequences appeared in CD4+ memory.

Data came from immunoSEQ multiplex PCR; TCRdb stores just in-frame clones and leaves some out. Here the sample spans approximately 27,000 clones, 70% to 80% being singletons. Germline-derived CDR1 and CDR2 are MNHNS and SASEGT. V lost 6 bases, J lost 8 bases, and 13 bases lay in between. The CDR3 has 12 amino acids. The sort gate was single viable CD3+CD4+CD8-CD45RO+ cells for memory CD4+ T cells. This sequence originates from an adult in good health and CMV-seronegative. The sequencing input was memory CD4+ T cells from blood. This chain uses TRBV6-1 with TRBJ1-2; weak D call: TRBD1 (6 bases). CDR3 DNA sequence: TGTGCCAGCAGCGAGGGGGGAGGAGGCTACACCTTC. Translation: CASSEGGGGYTF.